This T cell receptor (beta chain) is from a study of OX40 agonist ivuxolimab in advanced cancers. This CDR3 is 13 amino acids long. CDR1 and CDR2 (germline): KGHSH, LQKENI. Trimming cost V 3 bases and J 4 bases, with 8 bases left between them. This clone has a handful of counts. TCRdb's table, derived via immunoSEQ multiplex PCR, lists solely in-frame clones and lacks some. The sample holds about 69,000 clones, roughly 87% seen once. This material consisted of CD4+ or CD8+ T cells sorted from blood, taken in a trial of the OX40 agonist ivuxolimab. The clonotype originates from an adult with an advanced solid tumor such as melanoma, head and neck, liver or kidney cancer. This chain links TRBV18 with TRBJ2-3; D might be TRBD1 (5 bases). CDR3 sequence (DNA): TGTGCCAGCTCACCGCAAGGGGCAGATACGCAGTATTTT. Translation gives CASSPQGADTQYF.